Reported below is one TCR beta chain. In the authors' methods: Estimation of nucleated cell counts was performed using reference gene primer amplification. Produced via immunoSEQ multiplex PCR; TCRdb's table is partial and in-frame only. For V, J and clone size, that table is used; D and trimming come from the DNA. The table includes over 250,000 clones, more than 70% detected once. The CDR3 runs to 13 residues. J lost 4 bases, V lost 6 bases, and 5 bases had no gene match. This record comes from a study of blood T cell repertoires in COVID-19. Study overall: Collection of acute and convalescent COVID-19 samples took place in the United States, Italy and Spain. T cells, B-cell-depleted T cells, or PBMCs provided the cDNA or gDNA that served as material.

Sample: peripheral blood. The sequence was obtained from a woman between 50 and 59 years old with acute or convalescent COVID-19. The chain joins TRBV23-1 to TRBJ1-2; 7 bases line up with TRBD1. TRBV23-1 is an ORF; its function is uncertain. CDR3 nucleotides: TGCGCCAGCAGAAGACAGGGACTCTATGGCTACACCTTC. Residues: CASRRQGLYGYTF.